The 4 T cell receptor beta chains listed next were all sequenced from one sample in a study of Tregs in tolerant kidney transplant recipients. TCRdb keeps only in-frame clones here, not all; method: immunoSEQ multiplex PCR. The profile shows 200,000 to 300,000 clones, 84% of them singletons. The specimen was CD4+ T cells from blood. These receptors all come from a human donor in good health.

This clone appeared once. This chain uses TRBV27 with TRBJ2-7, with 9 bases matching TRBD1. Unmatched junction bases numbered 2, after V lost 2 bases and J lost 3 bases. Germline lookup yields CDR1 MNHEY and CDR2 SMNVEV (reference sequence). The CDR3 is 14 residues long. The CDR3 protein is CASSLRDRDYEQYF. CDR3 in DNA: TGTGCCAGCAGTTTAAGGGACAGGGACTACGAGCAGTACTTC.

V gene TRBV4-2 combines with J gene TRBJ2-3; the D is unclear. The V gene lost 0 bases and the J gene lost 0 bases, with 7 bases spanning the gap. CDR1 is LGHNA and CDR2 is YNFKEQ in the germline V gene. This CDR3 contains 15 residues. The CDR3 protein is CASSQDSPSTDTQYF. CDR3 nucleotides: TGTGCCAGCAGCCAAGACAGCCCTAGCACAGATACGCAGTATTTT.

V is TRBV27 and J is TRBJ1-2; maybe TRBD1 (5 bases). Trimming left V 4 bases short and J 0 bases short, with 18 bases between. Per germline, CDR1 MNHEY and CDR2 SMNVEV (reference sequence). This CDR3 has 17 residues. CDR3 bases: TGTGCCAGCAGTTCCTCAGGCAGGCGGGGCGCTAACTATGGCTACACCTTC. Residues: CASSSSGRRGANYGYTF.

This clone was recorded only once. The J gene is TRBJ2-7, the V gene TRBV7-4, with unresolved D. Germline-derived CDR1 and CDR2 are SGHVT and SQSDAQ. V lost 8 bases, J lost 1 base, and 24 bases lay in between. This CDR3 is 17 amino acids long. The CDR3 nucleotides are TGTGCCAGCGTACTCCCTTTCGGCCGCACTCGTTCCTACGAGCAGTACTTC. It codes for CASVLPFGRTRSYEQYF. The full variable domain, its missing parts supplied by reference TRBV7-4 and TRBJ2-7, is GAGVSQSPRYKVAKRGRDVALRCDSISGHVTLYWYRQTLGQGSEVLTYSQSDAQRDKSGRPSGRFSAERPERSVSTLKIQRTEQGDSAVYLCASVLPFGRTRSYEQYFGPGTRLTVT.